A single sample is the source of the 7 T cell receptor beta chains below, sequenced in a study of CD8 T cells in ankylosing spondylitis. The study's findings and limits: One TCR beta motif, made up of several highly homologous variants, appeared characteristic of ankylosing spondylitis blood.

These receptors' targets are unknown. TCRdb passed the 5' RACE reads through MiXCR, listing each CDR3 protein once. Of roughly 490,000 distinct CDR3 sequences listed, approximately 5.3% were seen once; the top ten hold 3% to 4%. Sequenced: blood, either unsorted or a sorted T cell fraction (not recorded which). These TCRs come from a male donor with ankylosing spondylitis.

This clonotype has only one observation. This may come from a read error, since a much larger clone is one base off. The chain carries TRBV29-1 and TRBJ2-7, with D perhaps matching TRBD2 (5 bases). Germline V lookup: CDR1 SQVTM, CDR2 ANQGSEA. This CDR3 spans 11 amino acids. V was pared by 6 bases and J by 3 bases, with 9 bases between. CDR3 in DNA: TGCAGCGTAGGACTGTGCTACGAGCAGTACTTC. Protein sequence: CSVGLCYEQYF.

This clonotype has a count of ten or more. This rearrangement joins TRBV30 to TRBJ2-1, with 11 bases that match TRBD1. Germline lookup yields CDR1 GTSNPN and CDR2 SVGIG (reference sequence). The CDR3 is 14 residues long. Trimming removed 4 bases from V and 8 bases from J; junction bases left unmatched: 7. The CDR3 bases are TGTGCCTGGATCAGAGGACAGGGGGCCTATGAGCAGTTCTTC. Encoded protein: CAWIRGQGAYEQFF.

Only a few counts were recorded for this clonotype. V usage is TRBV4-2 and J usage is TRBJ2-1; D is undetermined. CDR1 is LGHNA and CDR2 is YNFKEQ in the germline V gene. The CDR3 totals 13 residues. The germline V and J ends were trimmed by 6 bases and 3 bases, with 9 bases remaining between them. CDR3 region: CASSAGFYNEQFF. The CDR3 nucleotides are TGTGCCAGCAGTGCCGGTTTCTACAATGAGCAGTTCTTC.

Ten or more counts support this clonotype. The V call is TRBV20-1, the J call TRBJ2-7; 7 nucleotides match TRBD1. The CDR3 consists of 11 residues. The germline V gene encodes CDR1 DFQATT and CDR2 SNEGSKA (reference sequence). V lost 6 bases and J lost 4; bases outside the gene matches: 3. CDR3 region: CSAGGGYEQYF. CDR3 DNA sequence: TGCAGTGCAGGGGGCGGGTACGAGCAGTACTTC.

The rearrangement links TRBV25-1 to TRBJ1-6; the D is unclear. CDR1 and CDR2 (germline): MGHDK, SYGVNS. This CDR3 has 14 residues. Trimming cost V 3 bases and J 7 bases, with 10 bases left between them. The CDR3 here is CASSDALGNSPLHF. The CDR3, as DNA: TGTGCCAGCAGTGATGCCCTAGGGAATTCACCCCTCCACTTT. The full variable domain, completed using reference TRBV25-1 and TRBJ1-6, is EADIYQTPRYLVIGTGKKITLECSQTMGHDKMYWYQQDPGMELHLIHYSYGVNSTEKGDLSSESTVSRIRTEHFPLTLESARPSHTSQYLCASSDALGNSPLHFGNGTRLTVT.

This clonotype came up many times. V is TRBV5-1 and J is TRBJ1-2; tentatively, D is TRBD1 (6 bases). In germline, CDR1 is SGHRS, CDR2 YFSETQ. The CDR3 is 14 residues long. V shed 4 bases and J shed 4 bases, with 14 bases lying between them. DNA of the CDR3: TGCGCCAGCAGCCTCTCGGACAGCTTCTATGGCTACACCTTC. Protein sequence: CASSLSDSFYGYTF.

At least ten counts were recorded for this clonotype. This rearrangement joins TRBV7-2 to TRBJ1-1; 11 nucleotides align to TRBD1. The length of the CDR3 is 12 residues. V was pared by 6 bases and J by 13 bases, with 7 bases of the junction left unmatched. Germline CDR1 is SGHTA and CDR2 is FQGNSA. In DNA form, the CDR3 reads TGTGCCAGCAGGAAGGACAGGGGGCTTGATTTCTTT. Translating gives CASRKDRGLDFF.